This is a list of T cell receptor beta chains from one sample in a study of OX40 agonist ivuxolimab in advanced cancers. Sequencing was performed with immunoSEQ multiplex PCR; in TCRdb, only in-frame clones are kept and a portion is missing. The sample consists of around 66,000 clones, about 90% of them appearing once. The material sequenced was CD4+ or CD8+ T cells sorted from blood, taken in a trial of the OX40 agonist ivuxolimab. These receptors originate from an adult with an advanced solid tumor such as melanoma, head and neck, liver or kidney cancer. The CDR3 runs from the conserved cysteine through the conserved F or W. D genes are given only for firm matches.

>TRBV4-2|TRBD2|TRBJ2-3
CASSQDRAGGPQDTQYF
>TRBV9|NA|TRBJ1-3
CASSVESVVSGNTIYF
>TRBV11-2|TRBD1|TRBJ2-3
CASSFGRGRDTQYF
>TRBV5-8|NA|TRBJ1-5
CASSLALRVSNQPQHF
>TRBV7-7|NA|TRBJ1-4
CASSLGVSKGEKLFF
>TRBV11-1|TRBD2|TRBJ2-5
CASSFGGRETQYF
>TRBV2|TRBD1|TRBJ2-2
CASSVAGGDTGELFF
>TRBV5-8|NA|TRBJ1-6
CASSDFGKGQNSPLHF
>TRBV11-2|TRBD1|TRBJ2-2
CASSFGQGGNRELFF
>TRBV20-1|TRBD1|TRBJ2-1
CSARQGARQFF
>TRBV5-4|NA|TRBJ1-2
CASSLGTLTFYGYTF
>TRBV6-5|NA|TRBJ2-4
CASSSLRGNLGDIQYF
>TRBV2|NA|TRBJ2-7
CASSERGVSYEQYF
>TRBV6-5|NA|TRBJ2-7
CASSSAASGGPYEQYF
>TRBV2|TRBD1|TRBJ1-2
CASFFRDRAHGYTF
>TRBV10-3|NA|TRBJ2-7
CAIAPQGRWSYEQYF
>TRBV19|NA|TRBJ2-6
CATQGSSGANVLTF
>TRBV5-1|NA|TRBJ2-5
CASSQNQETQYF
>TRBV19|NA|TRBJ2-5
CASSIGQGSGVRETQYF
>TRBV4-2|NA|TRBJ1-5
CASSQDLVSNQPQHF
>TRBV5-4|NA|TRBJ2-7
CASTQGGGRDRAYEQYF
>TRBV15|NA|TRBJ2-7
CATSPRDLNEQYF
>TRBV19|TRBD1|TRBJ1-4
CASSWDSRNEKLFF
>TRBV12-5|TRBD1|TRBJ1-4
CASGLITGWGQGGEKLFF
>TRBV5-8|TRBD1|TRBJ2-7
CASSVGTAQYF
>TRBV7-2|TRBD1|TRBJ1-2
CASSLVPGGNYGYTF
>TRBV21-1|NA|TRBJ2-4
CASSKPPKDLRIAKNIQYF
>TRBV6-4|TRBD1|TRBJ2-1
CASSDLGRGYNEQFF
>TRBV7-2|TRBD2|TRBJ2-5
CASSLGGGTGGETQYF
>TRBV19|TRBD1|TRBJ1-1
CASSRGQGGREAEAFF
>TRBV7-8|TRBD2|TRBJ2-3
CASSLSPGTRTTDTQYF
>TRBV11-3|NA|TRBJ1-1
CASSLEENTEAFF
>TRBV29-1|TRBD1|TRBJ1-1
CSVRQGRTEAFF
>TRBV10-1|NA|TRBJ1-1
CASSTGLNTEAFF
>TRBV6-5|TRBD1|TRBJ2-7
CASSYSRGRGPSEQYF
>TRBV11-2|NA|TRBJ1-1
CASSFRGNTEAFF
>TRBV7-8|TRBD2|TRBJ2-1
CASSPETPGLAGPFYNEQFF
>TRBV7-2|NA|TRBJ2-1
CASSSRVGDEQFF
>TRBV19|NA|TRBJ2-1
CAAAGRTLNEQFF
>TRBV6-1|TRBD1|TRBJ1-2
CASSVTGIAGYGYTF
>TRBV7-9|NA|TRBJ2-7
CASSLARGSYEQYF
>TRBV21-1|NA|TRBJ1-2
CASSKPRVYGYTF
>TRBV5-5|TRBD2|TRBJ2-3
CASSEQIGTSGTTHYF
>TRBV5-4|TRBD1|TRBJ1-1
CASSPRQGRMNTEAFF
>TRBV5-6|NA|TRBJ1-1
CASTLFGNTEAFF
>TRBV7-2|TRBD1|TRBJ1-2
CASSLDVDRGGYTF
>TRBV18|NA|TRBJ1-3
CASSPLEGSGNTIYF
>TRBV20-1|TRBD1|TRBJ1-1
CSAAQGVTFF
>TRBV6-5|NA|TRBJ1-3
CASSDGPISGNTIYF
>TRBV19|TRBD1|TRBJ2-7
CASSQPGTGPSQGEQYF
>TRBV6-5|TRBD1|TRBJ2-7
CASSFLTRTGGYEQYF
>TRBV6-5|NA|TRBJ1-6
CASTQGRYNSPLHF
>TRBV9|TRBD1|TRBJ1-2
CASSGTGDYGYTF